Listed here are 30 T cell receptor beta chains from one sample, sequenced in a study of T cell changes during pregnancy in multiple sclerosis. Sequencing used immunoSEQ multiplex PCR; TCRdb keeps in-frame clones, though not all of them. Among about 45,000 clones, approximately 92% were seen once, and the ten largest hold 0.7%. The sequences come from CD4+ T cells from peripheral blood mononuclear cells, collected before pregnancy. These receptors were collected from a female donor with multiple sclerosis, enrolled in a pregnancy study.

The chain carries TRBV7-2 and TRBJ2-4, with a possible D match to TRBD2 (6 bases). The V and J ends lost 5 bases and 7 bases respectively, with 12 bases between them. CDR3 length equals 13 residues. Germline values: CDR1 SGHTA, CDR2 FQGNSA. The CDR3 DNA follows: TGTGCCAGCAGCGGCGGGACCCTCAACATTCAGTACTTC. Protein: CASSGGTLNIQYF.

This chain uses TRBV4-1 with TRBJ1-2, with D uncertain. V was clipped by 1 base and J by 4 bases, with 7 bases between them. The CDR3 has 13 residues. Germline V lookup: CDR1 MGHRA, CDR2 YSYEKL. CDR3 coding DNA: TGCGCCAGCAGCCAAGGGGAGGGCTATGGCTACACCTTC. Residues: CASSQGEGYGYTF.

The rearrangement joins TRBV29-1 to TRBJ2-7; tentatively, D is TRBD2 (7 bases). The CDR3 consists of 13 residues. Looked up from germline, CDR1 is SQVTM and CDR2 is ANQGSEA. The V end was cut by 7 bases, the J end by 4 bases, with 17 bases between. The CDR3 protein is CSALAQGGYEQYF. The CDR3 nucleotides read TGCAGCGCTCTGGCACAGGGAGGGTACGAGCAGTACTTC.

This chain uses TRBV30 with TRBJ1-5; the match to TRBD1 covers 7 bases. The CDR3 is 14 amino acids. J was trimmed by 3 bases and V by 2 bases; bases with no gene match: 4. From germline, CDR1 is GTSNPN and CDR2 SVGIG (reference sequence). The CDR3, as DNA: TGTGCCTGGAGTCGGGACAGCCCCAATCAGCCCCAGCATTTT. Encoded protein: CAWSRDSPNQPQHF.

The chain links TRBV2 to TRBJ1-5; D gene ambiguous. V dropped 5 bases and J dropped 5 bases, with 19 bases sitting between them. This CDR3 is built from 16 residues. The V gene's germline CDR1 is SNHLY and CDR2 FYNNEI. The CDR3, as DNA: TGTGCCAGCAGTCCACTCGTCCGGGGAGGGTATCAGCCCCAGCATTTT. Residues: CASSPLVRGGYQPQHF.

This clone was recorded a few times. CDR3 protein: CASSWGTGVTGELFF. For the CDR3, the DNA is TGTGCCAGCAGTTGGGGGACAGGGGTCACCGGGGAGCTGTTTTTT. The chain recombines TRBV7-9 with TRBJ2-2; TRBD1 agrees at 10 bases. CDR3 length: 15 amino acids. With V trimmed by 6 bases and J by 4 bases, 5 bases remained unmatched. Germline V gene sequence: CDR1 SEHNR, CDR2 FQNEAQ (reference sequence).

The chain has TRBV5-1 and TRBJ2-3, with D hard to call. CDR1 is SGHRS and CDR2 is YFSETQ in the germline V gene. V lost 6 bases, J lost 2 bases, and 7 bases lay in between. The CDR3 extends over 12 amino acids. CDR3 sequence (DNA): TGCGCCAGCAAGACTTACACAGATACGCAGTATTTT. Protein: CASKTYTDTQYF.

This chain's CDR3 is CASSPFTTGGDGYTF. For the CDR3, the DNA is TGTGCCAGCTCACCATTTACTACAGGGGGCGACGGCTACACCTTC. The J gene is TRBJ1-2, the V gene TRBV18, with TRBD1 matching over 9 bases. With V trimmed by 2 bases and J by 8 bases, 9 bases remained unmatched. The CDR3 covers 15 residues. The V gene's germline CDR1 is KGHSH and CDR2 LQKENI.

The V and J genes are TRBV7-7 and TRBJ2-3; tentatively, D is TRBD2 (5 bases). The germline V gene has CDR1 SSHAT and CDR2 FNYEAQ (reference sequence). Trimming stripped 4 bases from V and 12 bases from J, with 20 bases between. The CDR3 has 14 residues. The CDR3 DNA reads as TGTGCCAGCAGCTCTAGCTTAGCTGTAGGACTTCAGTATTTT. Translating gives CASSSSLAVGLQYF. The full variable domain, in which reference TRBV7-7 and TRBJ2-3 provide the parts outside the CDR3, is GAGVSQSPRYKVTKRGQDVTLRCDPISSHATLYWYQQALGQGPEFLTYFNYEAQPDKSGLPSDRFSAERPEGSISTLTIQRTEQRDSAMYRCASSSSLAVGLQYFGPGTRLTVL.

The chain combines TRBV28 with TRBJ2-1; 11 bases match TRBD2. V lost 2 bases and J lost 12; bases outside the gene matches: 3. CDR1 is MDHEN, CDR2 SYDVKM, per germline. The CDR3 spans 13 residues. The CDR3 bases are TGTGCCAGCAGTTTAACTAGCGGGAGTGGGCAGTTCTTC. Its protein is CASSLTSGSGQFF.

For the CDR3, the DNA is TGCAGCGTTGAAGATCCCGGACAGGCCCCGTACTTC. The encoded protein is CSVEDPGQAPYF. The J gene is TRBJ2-7, the V gene TRBV29-1, with 7 bases that match TRBD1. This CDR3 has 12 residues. In germline, CDR1 is SQVTM, CDR2 ANQGSEA. V shed 0 bases, J shed 12 bases, and the junction held 8 bases outside the gene matches.

This chain connects TRBV18 to TRBJ2-5; 9 positions match TRBD2. CDR1 is KGHSH and CDR2 is LQKENI in the germline V gene. The ends lost 3 bases at V and 4 bases at J; junction bases unmatched: 3. The CDR3 has 14 amino acids. The CDR3 loop is CASSPGLALETQYF. Written as DNA, the CDR3 is TGTGCCAGCTCACCGGGACTAGCCTTAGAGACCCAGTACTTC.

The chain recombines TRBV6-5 with TRBJ1-2, with 8 bases aligning to TRBD1. The CDR3 consists of 15 residues. V was clipped by 2 bases and J by 5 bases; unmatched bases: 7. The germline CDR1 and CDR2 sequences are MNHEY and SVGAGI. This CDR3 is CASSYRMTGEYGYTF. The CDR3, as DNA: TGTGCCAGCAGTTACCGTATGACAGGGGAGTATGGCTACACCTTC.

In DNA, the CDR3 is TGTGCCAGCAGCGTCTCTGGGGCGGGGTTAAACACCGGGGAGCTGTTTTTT. It yields the protein CASSVSGAGLNTGELFF. V usage is TRBV9 and J usage is TRBJ2-2; D perhaps matches TRBD2 (6 bases). There are 17 residues in the CDR3. Germline CDR1 reads SGDLS; CDR2 reads YYNGEE. Trimming removed 2 bases from V and 2 bases from J, with 16 bases in between.

This clone was observed a single time. The chain carries TRBV4-1 and TRBJ2-7; D remains unclear. The CDR3 covers 18 residues. V lost 0 bases and J 2 bases, leaving 20 bases between the germline ends. Germline V gene sequence: CDR1 MGHRA, CDR2 YSYEKL. The CDR3 DNA follows: TGCGCCAGCAGCCAAGATTTCGAGGCGCTCGTCCCTACCTACGAGCAGTACTTC. It specifies CASSQDFEALVPTYEQYF.

The J gene is TRBJ1-5, the V gene TRBV6-5; TRBD1 is a possible D gene (6 bases). CDR1 and CDR2 (germline): MNHEY, SVGAGI. Deletions cut 5 bases from V and 3 bases from J, with 14 bases between. This CDR3 comprises 15 residues. CDR3 nucleotides: TGTGCCAGCAGTATCCAAGGGGACAACAATCAGCCCCAGCATTTT. It yields the protein CASSIQGDNNQPQHF.

The CDR3 DNA reads as TGCGCCAGCAGCCCCGGGACTAGCGGGGGAAATGAGCAGTTCTTC. Its translation is CASSPGTSGGNEQFF. This chain links TRBV5-1 with TRBJ2-1; 14 bases match TRBD2. Trimming removed 4 bases from V and 7 bases from J; junction bases left unmatched: 4. Per the germline V gene, CDR1 is SGHRS and CDR2 is YFSETQ. The CDR3 length is 15 residues.

The chain links TRBV2 to TRBJ1-2; D might be TRBD1 (6 bases). Germline-derived CDR1 and CDR2 are SNHLY and FYNNEI. Trimming shortened V by 5 bases and J by 4 bases, and 14 bases separated the two germline ends. The CDR3 contains 14 residues. The CDR3: CASSRRGTIYGYTF. The CDR3 region has the DNA TGTGCCAGCAGTCGCAGGGGAACAATCTATGGCTACACCTTC.

The chain is built from TRBV9 and TRBJ2-7; D uncertain. V was pared by 2 bases and J by 0 bases, with 12 bases between. CDR3 length equals 15 residues. CDR1 and CDR2 (germline): SGDLS, YYNGEE. Here the CDR3 DNA reads TGTGCCAGCAGCGTCGGTAGTCTTAGCTCCTACGAGCAGTACTTC. It yields the protein CASSVGSLSSYEQYF.

The chain links TRBV28 to TRBJ1-5, with TRBD1 matching 9 bases. CDR3 length equals 15 residues. Trimming cost V 5 bases and J 7 bases; bases outside gene matches: 9. In germline, CDR1 is MDHEN, CDR2 SYDVKM. CDR3 bases: TGTGCCAGCAGTCTGGGACAGGGCTCCGGGCAGCCCCAGCATTTT. Residues: CASSLGQGSGQPQHF.

The gene calls are TRBV28 and TRBJ2-4, with 9 bases aligning to TRBD1. Germline values: CDR1 MDHEN, CDR2 SYDVKM. This CDR3 is 18 amino acids long. V was pared by 5 bases and J by 1 base, with 12 bases of the junction left unmatched. The CDR3 coding sequence is TGTGCCAGCAGTCGTCCCGGGACAGGGAAGGAGGCCAAAAACATTCAGTACTTC. Its protein is CASSRPGTGKEAKNIQYF.

The chain recombines TRBV7-8 with TRBJ2-7; 8 bases are shared with TRBD1. This CDR3 contains 15 residues. The V gene's germline CDR1 is SGHVS and CDR2 FQNEAQ. Germline trimming cut 5 bases from V and 4 bases from J; bases unmatched to any gene: 10. CDR3 amino acids: CASSDRTGSGYEQYF. CDR3 DNA sequence: TGTGCCAGCAGCGATAGGACAGGGAGCGGGTACGAGCAGTACTTC. The whole variable domain, remainder taken from reference TRBV7-8 and TRBJ2-7, is GAGVSQSPRYKVAKRGQDVALRCDPISGHVSLFWYQQALGQGPEFLTYFQNEAQLDKSGLPSDRFFAERPEGSVSTLKIQRTQQEDSAVYLCASSDRTGSGYEQYFGPGTRLTVT.

The chain recombines TRBV7-2 with TRBJ2-7, with a weak D call TRBD2 (5 bases). The germline CDR1 and CDR2 sequences are SGHTA and FQGNSA. This CDR3 spans 15 amino acids. Trimming left V 3 bases short and J 1 base short, with 13 bases between. The CDR3 DNA reads as TGTGCCAGCAGCTTGAGGGCGTTTGCTTCCTACGAGCAGTACTTC. Encoded protein: CASSLRAFASYEQYF.

This chain joins TRBV6-1 and TRBJ1-1; D perhaps matches TRBD1 (5 bases). The CDR3 loop spans 14 amino acids. Trimming pared 3 bases from V and 10 bases from J, leaving 18 bases between. Per germline, CDR1 MNHNS and CDR2 SASEGT. This chain's CDR3 is CASSDLPDQGSAFF. DNA of the CDR3: TGTGCCAGCAGTGACCTCCCGGATCAGGGTTCAGCTTTCTTT.

This rearrangement joins TRBV19 to TRBJ2-3; tentatively, D is TRBD1 (6 bases). V was clipped by 4 bases and J by 0 bases, with 11 bases between them. This CDR3 comprises 15 residues. The germline V gene encodes CDR1 LNHDA and CDR2 SQIVND (reference sequence). The CDR3 protein is CASSTGQTSTDTQYF. DNA of the CDR3: TGTGCCAGTAGTACCGGACAGACTAGCACAGATACGCAGTATTTT.

This clone was seen a handful of times. The CDR3 region has the DNA TGCGCCAGCAGCTCGCTGGGGGGGGCCGGGGAGCTGTTTTTT. Translating gives CASSSLGGAGELFF. The chain couples TRBV5-1 to TRBJ2-2; 7 bases align to TRBD2. There are 14 residues in the CDR3. Germline V CDR1 and CDR2: SGHRS, YFSETQ. Losses at the gene ends were 3 bases for V and 6 bases for J; bases not matched to a gene: 5.

The V gene is TRBV7-8, the J gene TRBJ2-1; 16 nucleotides agree with TRBD2. Trimming at V came to 2 bases and at J to 9 bases, leaving 13 bases not matched to a gene. Germline V gives CDR1 SGHVS, CDR2 FQNEAQ. The CDR3 loop spans 19 amino acids. In DNA form, the CDR3 reads TGTGCCAGCAGCTTATTATCCATCGGGACTAGCGGGAGGGACGGTGAGCAGTTCTTC. This gives the protein CASSLLSIGTSGRDGEQFF.

This chain's CDR3 is CASSPVAGTSGAAKNIQYF. DNA for the CDR3: TGTGCCAGCTCACCGGTCGCCGGGACTAGCGGGGCGGCCAAAAACATTCAGTACTTC. This chain joins TRBV18 and TRBJ2-4; the match to TRBD2 covers 13 bases. CDR1 and CDR2 (germline): KGHSH, LQKENI. This CDR3 is built from 19 residues. V dropped 3 bases and J dropped 1; count of bases not matched to a gene: 9.

The rearrangement joins TRBV4-2 to TRBJ2-1; 8 bases fit TRBD2. The CDR3 spans 16 residues. V lost 1 base, J lost 8 bases, and 10 bases stayed unmatched. CDR1 is LGHNA, CDR2 YNFKEQ, per germline. The CDR3 protein is CASSQASSGFFYEQFF. CDR3 in DNA: TGTGCCAGCAGCCAAGCGTCTAGCGGGTTTTTCTATGAGCAGTTCTTC.

This rearrangement joins TRBV7-8 to TRBJ1-1; 11 nucleotides line up with TRBD1. Germline V CDR1 and CDR2: SGHVS, FQNEAQ. The CDR3 is 15 residues long. V lost 1 base and J lost 7; bases outside the gene matches: 5. This CDR3 reads CASSLGTGGGGEAFF. For the CDR3, the DNA is TGTGCCAGCAGCTTAGGGACAGGGGGCGGGGGTGAAGCTTTCTTT.